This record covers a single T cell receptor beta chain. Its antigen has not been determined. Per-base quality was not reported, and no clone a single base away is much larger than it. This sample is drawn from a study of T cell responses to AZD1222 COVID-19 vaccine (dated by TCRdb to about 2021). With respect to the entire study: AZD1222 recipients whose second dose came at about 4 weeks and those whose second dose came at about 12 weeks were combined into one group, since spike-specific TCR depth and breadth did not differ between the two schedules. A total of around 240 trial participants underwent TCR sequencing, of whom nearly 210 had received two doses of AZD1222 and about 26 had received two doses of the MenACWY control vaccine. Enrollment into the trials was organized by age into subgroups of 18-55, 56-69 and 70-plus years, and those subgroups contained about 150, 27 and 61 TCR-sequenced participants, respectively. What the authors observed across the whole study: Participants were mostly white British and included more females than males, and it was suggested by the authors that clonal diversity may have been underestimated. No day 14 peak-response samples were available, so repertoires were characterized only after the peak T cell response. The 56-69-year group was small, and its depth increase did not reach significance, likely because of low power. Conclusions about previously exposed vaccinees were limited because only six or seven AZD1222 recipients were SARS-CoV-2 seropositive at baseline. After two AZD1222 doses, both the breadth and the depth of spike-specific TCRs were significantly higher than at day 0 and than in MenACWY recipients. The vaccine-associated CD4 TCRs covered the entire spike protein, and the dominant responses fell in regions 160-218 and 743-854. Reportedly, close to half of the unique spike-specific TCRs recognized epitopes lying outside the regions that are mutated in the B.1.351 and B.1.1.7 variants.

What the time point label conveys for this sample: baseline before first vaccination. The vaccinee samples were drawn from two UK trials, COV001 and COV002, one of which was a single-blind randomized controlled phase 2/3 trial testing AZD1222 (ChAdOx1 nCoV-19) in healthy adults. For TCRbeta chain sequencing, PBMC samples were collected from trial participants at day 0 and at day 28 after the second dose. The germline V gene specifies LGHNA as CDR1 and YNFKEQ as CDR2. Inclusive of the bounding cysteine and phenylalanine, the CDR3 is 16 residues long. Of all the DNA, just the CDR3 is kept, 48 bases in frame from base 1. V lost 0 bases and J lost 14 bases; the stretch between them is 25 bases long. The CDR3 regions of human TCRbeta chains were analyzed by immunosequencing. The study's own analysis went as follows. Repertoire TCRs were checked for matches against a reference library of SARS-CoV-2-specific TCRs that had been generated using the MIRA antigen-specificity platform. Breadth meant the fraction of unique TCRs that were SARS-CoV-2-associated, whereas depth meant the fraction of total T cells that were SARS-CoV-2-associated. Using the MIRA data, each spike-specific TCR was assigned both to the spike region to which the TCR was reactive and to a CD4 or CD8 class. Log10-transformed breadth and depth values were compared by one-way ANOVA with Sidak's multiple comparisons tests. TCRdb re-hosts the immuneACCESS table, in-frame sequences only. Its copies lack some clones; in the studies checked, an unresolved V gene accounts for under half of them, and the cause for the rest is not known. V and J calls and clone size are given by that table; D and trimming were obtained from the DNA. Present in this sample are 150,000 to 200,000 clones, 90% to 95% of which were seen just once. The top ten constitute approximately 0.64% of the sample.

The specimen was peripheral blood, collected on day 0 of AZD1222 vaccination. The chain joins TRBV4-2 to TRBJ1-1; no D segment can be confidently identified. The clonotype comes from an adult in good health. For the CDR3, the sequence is CASSQEWTLGNSFAFF. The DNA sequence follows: TGTGCCAGCAGCCAAGAATGGACCCTGGGTAATTCATTTGCATTCTTT.